A few counts support the clone carrying this T cell receptor beta chain. This CDR3 region has 14 residues. The V and J ends lost 6 bases and 2 bases respectively, with 11 bases between them. Germline V CDR1 and CDR2: SQVTM, ANQGSEA. This record belongs to a study of blood T cell repertoires in COVID-19. Assay used: immunoSEQ multiplex PCR; TCRdb lists only in-frame clones, some missing. The table records 200,000 to 250,000 clones, approximately 84% of them present only once. J is TRBJ2-6 and V is TRBV29-1, with a tentative D call TRBD1 (5 bases). The specimen was PBMCs or T cells enriched from blood (not recorded which). This TCR came from a man aged 60-69 years who had recovered from COVID-19. CDR3 nucleotides: TGCAGCGTATTCCAGGGTGCTGGGGCCAACGTCCTGACTTTC. Encoded protein: CSVFQGAGANVLTF.